This entry lists 22 T cell receptor beta chains sequenced from one sample in a study of CD8+ T cells in alopecia areata. cDNA reverse transcribed from extracted RNA served as the sequencing template. Method: immunoSEQ multiplex PCR; TCRdb's copy keeps in-frame clones and lacks some. Of about 250,000 clones listed, approximately 60% are singletons. The treatment: oral pan-JAK inhibitor, 5-10 mg twice daily. Source: CD4+ T cells sorted from blood, taken at approximately week 52, from a patient treated with tofacitinib. The receptors originated from a human donor with alopecia areata.

The chain couples TRBV7-2 to TRBJ2-5, with D possibly matching TRBD2 (6 bases). The CDR3 contains 14 residues. Germline V gene data show CDR1 as SGHTA and CDR2 as FQGNSA. The V end was cut by 5 bases, the J end by 6 bases, with 16 bases between. The DNA of the CDR3 is TGTGCCAGCAGCATCGTGTACGGGGGTCAGACCCAGTACTTC. Translated, it gives CASSIVYGGQTQYF.

The CDR3 nucleotides are TGTGCCAGCAGCCCTCGGGGCCTCGAGGGGCAGCCCCAGCATTTT. Its translation: CASSPRGLEGQPQHF. The chain joins TRBV7-9 to TRBJ1-5; D is perhaps TRBD1 (5 bases). The ends were cut back, 5 bases at V and 7 bases at J, with 18 bases in the middle. Germline loops: CDR1 SEHNR, CDR2 FQNEAQ (reference sequence). This CDR3 region has 15 residues.

This chain joins TRBV27 and TRBJ2-1, with 8 bases that match TRBD2. After removal of 6 bases from V and 15 bases from J, the junction contained 16 bases not matched to a gene. Germline loops: CDR1 MNHEY, CDR2 SMNVEV (reference sequence). This CDR3 is 14 amino acids long. The DNA of the CDR3 is TGTGCCAGCAGCCCAGTTGGAACCGGGGGGGCCCCGTTCTTC. Encoded protein: CASSPVGTGGAPFF.

This clone came up once. CDR3 loop: CAWNREGTDTQYF. In DNA, the CDR3 is TGTGCCTGGAATAGGGAGGGCACAGATACGCAGTATTTT. The rearrangement joins TRBV30 to TRBJ2-3; a weak D match, TRBD2 (6 bases). The V and J ends lost 4 bases and 1 base respectively, with 9 bases between them. The CDR3 runs 13 residues. Germline CDR1 GTSNPN, CDR2 SVGIG (reference sequence).

Turning to this clone: This CDR3 is also generated by other DNA sequences in the sample. The rearrangement uses TRBV29-1 and TRBJ2-7, with a tentative D call TRBD2 (5 bases). Germline CDR1 SQVTM, CDR2 ANQGSEA. Trimming left V 4 bases short and J 5 bases short, with 9 bases between. CDR3 length equals 11 residues. In DNA, the CDR3 is TGCAGCGTTGTGACGGGGAACGAGCAGTACTTC. This sequence encodes CSVVTGNEQYF.

This clone was counted between two and nine times. V gene TRBV20-1 combines with J gene TRBJ2-7; unclear D gene. V was pared by 7 bases and J by 7 bases, with 11 bases between. This CDR3 contains 10 residues. Per germline, CDR1 DFQATT and CDR2 SNEGSKA (reference sequence). The CDR3 bases are TGCAGTGTAGGGCGCTCTGAGCAGTACTTC. Its protein product is CSVGRSEQYF.

This chain uses TRBV7-9 with TRBJ2-7; D is unclear. There are 14 residues in the CDR3. Germline CDR1 SEHNR, CDR2 FQNEAQ (reference sequence). V lost 2 bases and J lost 3, with 11 bases in between. CDR3 coding DNA: TGTGCCAGCAGCTTACGGGCCGGTGGCTACGAGCAGTACTTC. Residues: CASSLRAGGYEQYF.

The V gene is TRBV7-2, the J gene TRBJ1-4; weak D call: TRBD1 (6 bases). Germline CDR1 reads SGHTA; CDR2 reads FQGNSA. The CDR3 is 16 amino acids. V lost 5 bases and J 5 bases, leaving 18 bases between the germline ends. The CDR3: CASSPDGGAGNEKLFF. Here the CDR3 DNA reads TGTGCCAGCAGCCCAGACGGGGGCGCAGGGAATGAAAAACTGTTTTTT.

This chain connects TRBV5-6 to TRBJ1-6, with 7 bases identical to TRBD1. Looked up from germline, CDR1 is SGHDT and CDR2 is YYEEEE. The V gene end was trimmed by 4 bases and the J gene end by 10 bases; junction bases not matched to a gene: 11. The length of the CDR3 is 15 residues. In nucleotides, the CDR3 is TGTGCCAGCAGCGCTCGACAGGGACTGAGCTCACCCCTCCACTTT. This sequence encodes CASSARQGLSSPLHF.

This clone was seen a handful of times. The chain has TRBV19 and TRBJ2-1; D not certain. The CDR3 is made up of 13 amino acids. Germline-derived CDR1 and CDR2 are LNHDA and SQIVND (reference sequence). Trimming removed 7 bases from V and 4 bases from J, with 11 bases in between. CDR3 amino acids: CASMGQFYNEQFF. DNA for the CDR3: TGTGCCAGTATGGGCCAATTTTACAATGAGCAGTTCTTC. The full variable domain, in which reference TRBV19 and TRBJ2-1 provide the parts outside the CDR3, is DGGITQSPKYLFRKEGQNVTLSCEQNLNHDAMYWYRQDPGQGLRLIYYSQIVNDFQKGDIAEGYSVSREKKESFPLTVTSAQKNPTAFYLCASMGQFYNEQFFGPGTRLTVL.

This clone was counted between two and nine times. The chain employs TRBV7-2 and TRBJ1-1; D is ambiguous. The germline V gene encodes CDR1 SGHTA and CDR2 FQGNSA. This CDR3 contains 13 residues. V lost 2 bases, J lost 4 bases, and 8 bases lay in between. The CDR3 DNA reads as TGTGCCAGCAGCTTAATGGGATCCACTGAAGCTTTCTTT. Translated: CASSLMGSTEAFF.

The J gene is TRBJ2-7, the V gene TRBV30, with TRBD1 identical over 7 bases. This CDR3 contains 15 residues. V lost 2 bases, J lost 2 bases, and 9 bases stayed unmatched. Germline V CDR1 and CDR2: GTSNPN, SVGIG (reference sequence). CDR3 amino acids: CAWSRQGGPPYEQYF. The CDR3 nucleotides read TGTGCCTGGAGTCGACAGGGTGGTCCCCCCTACGAGCAGTACTTC.

V gene TRBV4-3 combines with J gene TRBJ2-4, with 8 bases matching TRBD2. The CDR3 loop spans 14 amino acids. Losses at the gene ends were 1 base for V and 9 bases for J; bases not matched to a gene: 5. CDR1 is LGHNA and CDR2 is YSLEER in the germline V gene. The CDR3 sequence is CASSQAGGPGIQYF. The CDR3 DNA reads TGCGCCAGCAGCCAAGCGGGGGGGCCGGGCATTCAGTACTTC.

The V gene is TRBV4-3, the J gene TRBJ2-7; maybe TRBD2 (5 bases). CDR3 length: 14 residues. Trimming stripped 1 base from V and 1 base from J, with 8 bases between. Per germline, CDR1 LGHNA and CDR2 YSLEER. Here the CDR3 reads CASSQGTESYEQYF. The CDR3, as DNA: TGCGCCAGCAGCCAAGGGACTGAGTCCTACGAGCAGTACTTC.

The chain links TRBV7-9 to TRBJ2-3, with no clear D. V was cut by 7 bases and J by 5 bases, with 22 bases left in between. CDR1 is SEHNR and CDR2 is FQNEAQ in the germline V gene (reference sequence). This CDR3 spans 16 amino acids. CDR3 sequence (DNA): TGTGCCAGCACCTACCTAGAAGACTCCGGAGTAGATACGCAGTATTTT. This encodes CASTYLEDSGVDTQYF.

A few counts support this clone. The V call is TRBV4-3, the J call TRBJ1-6, with D perhaps matching TRBD1 (6 bases). Germline loops: CDR1 LGHNA, CDR2 YSLEER. V dropped 0 bases and J dropped 7 bases, with 13 bases sitting between them. This CDR3 comprises 16 residues. The CDR3 loop reads CASSQDAGASNSPLHF. DNA for the CDR3: TGCGCCAGCAGCCAAGATGCGGGGGCGAGCAATTCACCCCTCCACTTT.

V gene TRBV25-1 combines with J gene TRBJ1-1; TRBD1 might be the D (5 bases). The CDR3 covers 14 residues. CDR1 and CDR2 from the germline V gene are MGHDK and SYGVNS. Trimming pared 2 bases from V and 1 base from J, leaving 8 bases between. The CDR3 DNA reads as TGTGCCAGCAGTGAAGGGGGTAGGAACACTGAAGCTTTCTTT. It translates to CASSEGGRNTEAFF.

The V gene is TRBV30, the J gene TRBJ2-7, with TRBD2 matching over 7 bases. The germline V gene has CDR1 GTSNPN and CDR2 SVGIG (reference sequence). This CDR3 is built from 17 residues. J lost 1 base, V lost 0 bases, and 12 bases had no gene match. CDR3: CAWSVITPGGRSYEQYF. CDR3 nucleotide sequence: TGTGCCTGGAGTGTAATCACCCCCGGGGGGAGGTCCTACGAGCAGTACTTC. Variable domain in full (rest from reference TRBV30 and TRBJ2-7): SQTIHQWPATLVQPVGSPLSLECTVEGTSNPNLYWYRQAAGRGLQLLFYSVGIGQISSEVPQNLSASRPQDRQFILSSKKLLLSDSGFYLCAWSVITPGGRSYEQYFGPGTRLTVT.

The gene calls are TRBV10-3 and TRBJ2-7, with D maybe TRBD1 (6 bases). CDR1 is ENHRY and CDR2 is SYGVKD in the germline V gene. V was trimmed by 8 bases and J by 0 bases, leaving 8 bases between them. This CDR3 contains 12 residues. In DNA form, the CDR3 reads TGTGCCATCGGGACAAACTCCTACGAGCAGTACTTC. Protein product: CAIGTNSYEQYF.

This clone has only a few counts. The rearrangement uses TRBV4-1 and TRBJ1-2; 7 bases are shared with TRBD1. Trimming at V came to 6 bases and at J to 2 bases, leaving 6 bases not matched to a gene. CDR3 length equals 14 residues. Looked up from germline, CDR1 is MGHRA and CDR2 is YSYEKL. CDR3 sequence reads: CASSPDRWNYGYTF. Written as DNA, the CDR3 is TGCGCCAGCAGTCCGGACAGGTGGAACTATGGCTACACCTTC.

The chain uses TRBV5-1 and TRBJ2-5, with TRBD2 matching 8 bases. The length of the CDR3 is 14 residues. Per the germline V gene, CDR1 is SGHRS and CDR2 is YFSETQ. After removal of 0 bases from V and 5 bases from J, the junction contained 3 bases not matched to a gene. CDR3 protein: CASSLAGGLETQYF. In nucleotides, the CDR3 is TGCGCCAGCAGCTTGGCGGGGGGGCTCGAGACCCAGTACTTC.

This sequence joins TRBV29-1 and TRBJ2-3; possibly TRBD2 for D (5 bases). This CDR3 comprises 12 residues. Germline loops: CDR1 SQVTM, CDR2 ANQGSEA. Trimming took 7 bases from V and 2 from J, leaving 10 bases between them. CDR3 protein: CSAADSTDTQYF. The CDR3 DNA follows: TGCAGCGCCGCGGACTCCACAGATACGCAGTATTTT.